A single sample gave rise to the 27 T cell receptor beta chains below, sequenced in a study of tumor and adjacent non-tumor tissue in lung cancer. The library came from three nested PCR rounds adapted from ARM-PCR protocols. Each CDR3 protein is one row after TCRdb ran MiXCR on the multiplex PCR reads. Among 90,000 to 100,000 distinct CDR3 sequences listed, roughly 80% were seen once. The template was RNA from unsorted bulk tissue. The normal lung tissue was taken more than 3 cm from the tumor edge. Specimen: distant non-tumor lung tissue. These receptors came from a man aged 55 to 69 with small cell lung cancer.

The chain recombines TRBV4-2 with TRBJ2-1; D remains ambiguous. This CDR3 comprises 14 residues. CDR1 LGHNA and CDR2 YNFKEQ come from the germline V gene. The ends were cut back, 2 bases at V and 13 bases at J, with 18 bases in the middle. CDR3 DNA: TGTGCCAGCAGCCAAAAGTCGTTCGGGTATGGTCAGTTCTTC. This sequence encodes CASSQKSFGYGQFF.

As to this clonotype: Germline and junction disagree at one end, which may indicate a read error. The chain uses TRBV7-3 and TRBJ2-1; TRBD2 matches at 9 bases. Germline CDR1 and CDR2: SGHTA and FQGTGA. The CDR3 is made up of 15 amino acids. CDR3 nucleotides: TGTGCCAGCAGCCTAATGGGCGGGGGGGGCCAGCAGCAGCTCTTC. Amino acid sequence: CASSLMGGGGQQQLF.

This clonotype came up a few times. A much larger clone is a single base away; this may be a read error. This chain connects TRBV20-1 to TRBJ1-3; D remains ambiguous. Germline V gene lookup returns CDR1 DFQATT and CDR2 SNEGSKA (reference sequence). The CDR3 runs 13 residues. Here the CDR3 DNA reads TGCAATGCACGAGAAGGGAACGTGAACACCATATATTTT. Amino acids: CNAREGNVNTIYF.

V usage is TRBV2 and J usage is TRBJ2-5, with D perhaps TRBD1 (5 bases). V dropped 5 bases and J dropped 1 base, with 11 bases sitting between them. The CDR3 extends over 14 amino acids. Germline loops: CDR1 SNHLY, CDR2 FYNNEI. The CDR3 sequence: CASSRTGVQETQYF. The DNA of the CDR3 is TGTGCCAGCAGTCGAACAGGAGTCCAAGAGACCCAGTACTTC.

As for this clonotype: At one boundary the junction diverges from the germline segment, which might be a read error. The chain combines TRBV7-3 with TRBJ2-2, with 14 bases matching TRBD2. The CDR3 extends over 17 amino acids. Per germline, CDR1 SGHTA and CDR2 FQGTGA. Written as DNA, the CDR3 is TGTGACAGCAGCTCCGGGACTAGCGGGAGTGGGTCCGGGGAGCTGTTTTTT. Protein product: CDSSSGTSGSGSGELFF.

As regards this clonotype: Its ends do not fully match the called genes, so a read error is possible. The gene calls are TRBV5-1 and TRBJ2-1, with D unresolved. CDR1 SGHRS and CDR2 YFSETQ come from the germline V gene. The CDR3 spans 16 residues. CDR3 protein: CANSLKQPSSYNVQFF. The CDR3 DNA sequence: TGCGCCAACAGCTTGAAGCAGCCGAGCTCCTACAATGTGCAGTTCTTC.

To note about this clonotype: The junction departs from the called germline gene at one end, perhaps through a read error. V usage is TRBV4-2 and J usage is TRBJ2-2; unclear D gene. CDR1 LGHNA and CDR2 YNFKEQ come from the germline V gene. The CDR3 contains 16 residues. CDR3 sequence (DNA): TGTCCCAGCAGCCAAGTTCTGAGGACCAACACCCGGGAGCTGTTTTTT. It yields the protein CPSSQVLRTNTRELFF.

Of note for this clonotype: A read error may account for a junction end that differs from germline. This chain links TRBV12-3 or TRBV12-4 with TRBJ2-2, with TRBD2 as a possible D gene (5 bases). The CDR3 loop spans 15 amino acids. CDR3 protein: CASSFRVGSTGKLFF. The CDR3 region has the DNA TGTGCCAGCAGTTTCCGGGTTGGTAGCACCGGGAAGCTGTTTTTT.

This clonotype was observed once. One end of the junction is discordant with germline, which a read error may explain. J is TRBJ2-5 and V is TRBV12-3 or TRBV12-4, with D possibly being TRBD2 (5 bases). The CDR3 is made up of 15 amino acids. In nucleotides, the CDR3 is TGTGCCAACAGTCCCTATAGTGAGGGACAAGAGACCCAGTACTTC. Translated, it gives CANSPYSEGQETQYF.

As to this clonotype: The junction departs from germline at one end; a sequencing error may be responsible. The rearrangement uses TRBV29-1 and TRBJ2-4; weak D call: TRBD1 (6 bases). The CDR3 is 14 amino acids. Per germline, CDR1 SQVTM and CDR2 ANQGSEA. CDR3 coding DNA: TGCAGCGTTCGGACAGATCTAGCCAAAAACATACAGTACTTC. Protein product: CSVRTDLAKNIQYF.

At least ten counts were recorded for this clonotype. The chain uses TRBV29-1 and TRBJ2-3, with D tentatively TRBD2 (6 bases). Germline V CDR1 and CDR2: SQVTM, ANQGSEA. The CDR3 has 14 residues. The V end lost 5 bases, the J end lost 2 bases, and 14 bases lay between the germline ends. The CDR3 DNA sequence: TGCAGCGTTCGGGTAGCGGTAAACACAGATACGCAGTATTTT. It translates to CSVRVAVNTDTQYF.

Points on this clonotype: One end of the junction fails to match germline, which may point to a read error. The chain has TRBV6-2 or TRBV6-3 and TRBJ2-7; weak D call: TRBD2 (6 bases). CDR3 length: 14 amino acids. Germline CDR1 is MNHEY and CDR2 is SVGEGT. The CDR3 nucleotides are TGTGTCAGCAAGATAGCGGTAGCCCCTATGGAGCAATACTTC. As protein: CVSKIAVAPMEQYF.

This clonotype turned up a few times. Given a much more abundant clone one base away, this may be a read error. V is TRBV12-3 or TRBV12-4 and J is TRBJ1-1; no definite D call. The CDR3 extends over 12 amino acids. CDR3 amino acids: CVSSLGETEAFF. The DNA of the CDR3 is TGTGTCAGCAGTTTGGGTGAGACTGAAGCTTTCTTT.

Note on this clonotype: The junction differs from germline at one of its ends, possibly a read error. CDR3 loop: CVSSFVLNNELFF. The CDR3 nucleotides read TGTGTCAGCAGCTTCGTACTCAACAATGAGCTGTTCTTC. This chain uses TRBV11-2 with TRBJ2-1, with D uncertain. The CDR3 consists of 13 residues. In germline, CDR1 is SGHAT, CDR2 FQNNGV.

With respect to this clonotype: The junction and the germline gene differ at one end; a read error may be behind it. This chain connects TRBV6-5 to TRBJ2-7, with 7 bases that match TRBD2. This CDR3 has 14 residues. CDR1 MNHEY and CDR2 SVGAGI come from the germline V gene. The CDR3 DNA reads TGTGCCAGCAGTTACTCGAGCGGGGACTACGACCAGTACTTT. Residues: CASSYSSGDYDQYF.

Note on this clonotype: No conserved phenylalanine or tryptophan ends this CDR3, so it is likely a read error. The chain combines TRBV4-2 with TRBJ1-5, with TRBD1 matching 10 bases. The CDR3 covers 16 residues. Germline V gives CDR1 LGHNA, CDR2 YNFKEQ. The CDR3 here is CASSLAGTGDTQPQHL. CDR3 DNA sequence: TGTGCCAGTAGCCTAGCCGGGACAGGGGATACTCAACCCCAGCATTTA.

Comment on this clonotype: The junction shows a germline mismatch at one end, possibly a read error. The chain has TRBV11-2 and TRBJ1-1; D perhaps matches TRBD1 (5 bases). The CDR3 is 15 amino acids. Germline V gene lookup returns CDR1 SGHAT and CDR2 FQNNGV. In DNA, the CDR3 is TGTGCCAGCATCTTAATAACATGGGGGTACACTGAAGCTTTCTTT. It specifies CASILITWGYTEAFF.

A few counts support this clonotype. CDR3 residues: CASSQGGRGNLVYIQYF. The CDR3 nucleotides read TGTGCCAGCAGCCAAGGAGGCCGGGGAAACCTTGTCTACATTCAGTACTTC. J is TRBJ2-4 and V is TRBV14; D is perhaps TRBD2 (5 bases). The germline CDR1 and CDR2 sequences are SGHDN and FVKESK. This CDR3 has 17 amino acids. V was cut by 1 base and J by 8 bases, with 21 bases left in between.

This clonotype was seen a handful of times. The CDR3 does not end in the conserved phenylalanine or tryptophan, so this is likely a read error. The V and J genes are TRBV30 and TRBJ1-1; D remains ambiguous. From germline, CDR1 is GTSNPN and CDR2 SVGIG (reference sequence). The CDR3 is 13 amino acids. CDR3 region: CAWSVFGNTEAFL. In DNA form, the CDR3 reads TGTGCCTGGAGTGTATTTGGAAACACCGAAGCTTTCCTT.

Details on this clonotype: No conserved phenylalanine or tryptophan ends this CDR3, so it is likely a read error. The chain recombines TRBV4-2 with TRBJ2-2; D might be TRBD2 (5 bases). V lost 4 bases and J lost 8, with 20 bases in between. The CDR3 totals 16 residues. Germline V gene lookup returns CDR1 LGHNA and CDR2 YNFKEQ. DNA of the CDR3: TGTGCCAGCAGCCGAGATCTGAGGGCCAACATTGGGGAGCTGTTTTAT. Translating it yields CASSRDLRANIGELFY.

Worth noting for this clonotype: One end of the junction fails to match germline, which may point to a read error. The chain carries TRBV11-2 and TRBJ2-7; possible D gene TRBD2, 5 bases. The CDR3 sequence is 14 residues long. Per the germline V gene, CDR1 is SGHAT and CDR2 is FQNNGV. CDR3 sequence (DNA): TGTGCAAGCAGCTTAGAAGTCGGAGGCTACAAGCAATACTTC. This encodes CASSLEVGGYKQYF. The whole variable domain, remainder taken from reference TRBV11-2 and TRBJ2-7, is EAGVAQSPRYKIIEKRQSVAFWCNPISGHATLYWYQQILGQGPKLLIQFQNNGVVDDSQLPKDRFSAERLKGVDSTLKIQPAKLEDSAVYLCASSLEVGGYKQYFGPGTRLTVT.

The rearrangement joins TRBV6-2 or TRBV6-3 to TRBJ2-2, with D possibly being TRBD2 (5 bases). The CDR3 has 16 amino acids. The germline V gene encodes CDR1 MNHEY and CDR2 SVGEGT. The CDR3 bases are TGTGTCACCACCTCCAGCGGCCGTCCGAACACCGGGGAGCTGTTTTTT. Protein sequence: CVTTSSGRPNTGELFF.

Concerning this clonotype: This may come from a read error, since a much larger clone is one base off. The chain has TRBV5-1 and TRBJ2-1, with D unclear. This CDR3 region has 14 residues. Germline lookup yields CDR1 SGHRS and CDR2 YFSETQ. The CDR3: CACSLATSYNEQFF. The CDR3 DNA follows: TGCGCCTGCAGCTTGGCCACATCCTACAATGAGCAGTTCTTC.

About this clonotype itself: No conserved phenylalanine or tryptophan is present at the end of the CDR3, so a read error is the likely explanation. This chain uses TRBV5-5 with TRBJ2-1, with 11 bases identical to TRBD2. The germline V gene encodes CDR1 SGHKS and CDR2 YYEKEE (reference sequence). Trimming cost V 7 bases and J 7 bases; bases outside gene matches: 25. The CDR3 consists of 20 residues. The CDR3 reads CASGPGTSGALLSRENEQFL. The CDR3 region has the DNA TGTGCCAGCGGGCCTGGGACTAGCGGAGCCCTTTTGTCCCGGGAGAATGAGCAGTTCTTA.

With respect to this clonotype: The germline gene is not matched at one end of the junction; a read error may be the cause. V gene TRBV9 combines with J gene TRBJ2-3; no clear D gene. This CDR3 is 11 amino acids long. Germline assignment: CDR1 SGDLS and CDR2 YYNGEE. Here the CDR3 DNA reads TGTACCAGCCTACCCCTCAAAAGGCAGTATTTT. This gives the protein CTSLPLKRQYF. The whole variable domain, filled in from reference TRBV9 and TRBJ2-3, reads DSGVTQTPKHLITATGQRVTLRCSPRSGDLSVYWYQQSLDQGLQFLIQYYNGEERAKGNILERFSAQQFPDLHSELNLSSLELGDSALYFCTSLPLKRQYFGPGTRLTVL.

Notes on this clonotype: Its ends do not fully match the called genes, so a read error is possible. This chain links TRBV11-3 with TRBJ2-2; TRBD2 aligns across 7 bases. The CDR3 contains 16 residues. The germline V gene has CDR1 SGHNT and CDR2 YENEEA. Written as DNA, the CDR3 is TGTGCCAACAACTTAACCGCGGGAGTGGTCACCGGGGAGCTGTTTTTC. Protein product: CANNLTAGVVTGELFF. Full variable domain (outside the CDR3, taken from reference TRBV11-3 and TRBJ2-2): EAGVVQSPRYKIIEKKQPVAFWCNPISGHNTLYWYLQNLGQGPELLIRYENEEAVDDSQLPKDRFSAERLKGVDSTLKIQPAELGDSAVYLCANNLTAGVVTGELFFGEGSRLTVL.

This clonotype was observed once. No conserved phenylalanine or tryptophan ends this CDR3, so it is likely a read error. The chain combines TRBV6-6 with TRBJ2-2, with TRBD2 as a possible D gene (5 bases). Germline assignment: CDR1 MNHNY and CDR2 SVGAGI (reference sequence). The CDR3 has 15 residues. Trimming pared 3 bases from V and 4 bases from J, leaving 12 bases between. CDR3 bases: TGTGCCAGCAGTTATCGAGGGTTTGGCACCGGGGAGCTGTTTTTA. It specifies CASSYRGFGTGELFL.